These 25 T cell receptor beta chains were all obtained from the same sample, sequenced in a study of graft-versus-host responses after intestinal transplantation. Produced via immunoSEQ multiplex PCR; TCRdb's table is partial and in-frame only. The data show approximately 110,000 clones, with 90% to 95% seen just once and 1.2% held by the top ten. Their specific antigens are unknown. The specimen was unstimulated CD8+ T cells sorted from spleen or lymph node cells, collected before transplant. These receptors all stem from a human donor who was the organ donor for an intestinal transplant.

This chain uses TRBV2 with TRBJ2-7; 8 nucleotides agree with TRBD2. With 6 bases clipped from V and 4 bases from J, the junction kept 11 bases outside the gene matches. Germline V gene sequence: CDR1 SNHLY, CDR2 FYNNEI. The CDR3 consists of 15 residues. CDR3 loop: CASRAPGTRVYEQYF. The CDR3 DNA reads as TGTGCCAGCAGAGCCCCCGGGACTAGAGTATACGAGCAGTACTTC. The full variable domain, completed using reference TRBV2 and TRBJ2-7, is EPEVTQTPSHQVTQMGQEVILRCVPISNHLYFYWYRQILGQKVEFLVSFYNNEISEKSEIFDDQFSVERPDGSNFTLKIRSTKLEDSAMYFCASRAPGTRVYEQYFGPGTRLTVT.

The V gene is TRBV27, the J gene TRBJ1-2; maybe TRBD1 (6 bases). Between the trimmed V and J ends, which lost 4 bases and 2 bases, there was a span of 14 bases. CDR1 is MNHEY, CDR2 SMNVEV, per germline (reference sequence). The CDR3 consists of 15 residues. CDR3 protein: CASSSQGRGNYGYTF. CDR3 DNA: TGTGCCAGCAGTTCACAGGGCCGTGGAAACTATGGCTACACCTTC.

The V and J genes are TRBV28 and TRBJ2-7; no clear D gene. CDR3 length: 11 amino acids. In germline, CDR1 is MDHEN, CDR2 SYDVKM. V dropped 0 bases and J dropped 5 bases, with 2 bases sitting between them. CDR3 in amino acids: CASSLWDEQYF. CDR3 sequence (DNA): TGTGCCAGCAGTTTATGGGACGAGCAGTACTTC.

The chain carries TRBV30 and TRBJ2-1; 8 nucleotides line up with TRBD2. CDR1 is GTSNPN, CDR2 SVGIG, per germline (reference sequence). J lost 5 bases, V lost 5 bases, and 2 bases had no gene match. This CDR3 is 12 amino acids long. The CDR3, as DNA: TGTGCCTGGGGACTAGCTAACAATGAGCAGTTCTTC. Translation: CAWGLANNEQFF.

The chain recombines TRBV11-2 with TRBJ2-7; 9 positions agree with TRBD1. The CDR3 has 15 residues. Germline V gene data show CDR1 as SGHAT and CDR2 as FQNNGV. Germline trimming cut 6 bases from V and 1 base from J; bases unmatched to any gene: 7. In nucleotides, the CDR3 is TGTGCCAGCAGGTCAGGACAGGGGACGTCCTACGAGCAGTACTTC. It specifies CASRSGQGTSYEQYF.

V gene TRBV9 combines with J gene TRBJ2-1; 12 nucleotides line up with TRBD2. In germline, CDR1 is SGDLS, CDR2 YYNGEE. The CDR3 loop spans 15 amino acids. Germline trimming cut 4 bases from V and 6 bases from J; bases unmatched to any gene: 5. The CDR3 reads CASSPGLAGSNEQFF. The CDR3 nucleotides are TGTGCCAGCAGCCCCGGACTAGCGGGGAGCAATGAGCAGTTCTTC.

This chain links TRBV5-1 with TRBJ2-7; D unclear. CDR3 length equals 15 residues. Trimming removed 0 bases at V and 0 bases at J, with 10 bases between. The germline CDR1 and CDR2 sequences are SGHRS and YFSETQ. The CDR3 DNA reads as TGCGCCAGCAGCTTGGATATAGGACGCTCCTACGAGCAGTACTTC. Protein product: CASSLDIGRSYEQYF.

The rearrangement uses TRBV11-3 and TRBJ2-3; 11 nucleotides match TRBD2. V trimming: 4 bases; J trimming: 4 bases; junction bases outside the gene matches: 7. The CDR3 runs 16 residues. Germline V CDR1 and CDR2: SGHNT, YENEEA. The CDR3 reads CASSSRVAGGSDTQYF. In nucleotides, the CDR3 is TGTGCCAGCAGCTCTCGGGTAGCGGGAGGGTCAGATACGCAGTATTTT.

The chain combines TRBV30 with TRBJ2-3; D is ambiguous. The V end lost 5 bases, the J end lost 1 base, and 7 bases lay between the germline ends. CDR3 length: 12 amino acids. Looked up from germline, CDR1 is GTSNPN and CDR2 is SVGIG (reference sequence). CDR3 nucleotides: TGTGCCTGGGGGTCGGGCACAGATACGCAGTATTTT. Protein product: CAWGSGTDTQYF.

The chain recombines TRBV25-1 with TRBJ1-5, with 9 bases that match TRBD1. CDR3 length: 15 residues. V shed 6 bases and J 0 bases; nucleotides not matched to a gene: 3. Germline-derived CDR1 and CDR2 are MGHDK and SYGVNS. The CDR3 region has the DNA TGTGCCAGCAGCTCGGACAGGGGTAGCAATCAGCCCCAGCATTTT. Protein: CASSSDRGSNQPQHF.

The V call is TRBV25-1, the J call TRBJ2-5; D remains unclear. V was pared by 10 bases and J by 5 bases, with 14 bases between. In germline, CDR1 is MGHDK, CDR2 SYGVNS. The CDR3 length is 12 residues. CDR3 loop: CATSLGSETQYF. CDR3 DNA: TGTGCCACCTCACTCGGATCGGAGACCCAGTACTTC.

The chain is built from TRBV5-6 and TRBJ2-1; 7 nucleotides align to TRBD2. The CDR3 contains 13 residues. The junction had 8 bases not matched to a gene; V was cut back by 7 bases and J by 7 bases. The V gene's germline CDR1 is SGHDT and CDR2 YYEEEE. This CDR3 is CASSAGERNEQFF. The CDR3 coding sequence is TGTGCCAGCTCGGCGGGAGAAAGAAATGAGCAGTTCTTC.

This rearrangement joins TRBV9 to TRBJ2-3; TRBD2 matches 10 bases. The CDR3 is 13 amino acids. Looked up from germline, CDR1 is SGDLS and CDR2 is YYNGEE. Trimming at V came to 6 bases and at J to 6 bases, leaving 4 bases not matched to a gene. The CDR3 bases are TGTGCCAGCACCGGGACTAGCGAGGATACGCAGTATTTT. It is translated as CASTGTSEDTQYF.

This chain uses TRBV4-1 with TRBJ2-1; D gene unclear. Trimming took off 1 base at V and 4 bases at J, with 11 bases between the two ends. The CDR3 consists of 15 residues. The germline CDR1 and CDR2 sequences are MGHRA and YSYEKL. The CDR3 is CASSQAPVGYNEQFF. The DNA for the CDR3 is TGCGCCAGCAGCCAAGCCCCGGTCGGTTACAATGAGCAGTTCTTC.

This chain joins TRBV9 and TRBJ2-3, with D hard to call. V lost 4 bases, J lost 0 bases, and 12 bases lay in between. This CDR3 has 15 residues. The germline V gene encodes CDR1 SGDLS and CDR2 YYNGEE. The CDR3 here is CASSHHDLSTDTQYF. CDR3 nucleotides: TGTGCCAGCAGCCACCATGACCTGAGCACAGATACGCAGTATTTT.

CDR3: CASSLALNYEQYF. The CDR3 DNA follows: TGTGCCAGCAGCTTAGCTCTTAACTACGAGCAGTACTTC. J is TRBJ2-7 and V is TRBV11-2; D is uncertain. CDR1 is SGHAT and CDR2 is FQNNGV in the germline V gene. V was cut by 1 base and J by 3 bases, with 7 bases left in between. This CDR3 spans 13 amino acids.

V usage is TRBV6-5 and J usage is TRBJ2-7; 7 positions match TRBD2. Germline V CDR1 and CDR2: MNHEY, SVGAGI. After removal of 6 bases from V and 3 bases from J, the junction contained 5 bases not matched to a gene. The length of the CDR3 is 13 residues. The chain's CDR3 is CASSFGGGYEQYF. CDR3 coding DNA: TGTGCCAGCAGCTTCGGCGGGGGCTACGAGCAGTACTTC.

The chain joins TRBV28 to TRBJ2-1; TRBD1 agrees at 7 bases. The CDR3 is made up of 16 amino acids. The V gene's germline CDR1 is MDHEN and CDR2 SYDVKM. Trimming took 5 bases from V and 7 from J; bases not matched to a gene: 14. For the CDR3, the DNA is TGTGCCAGCAGTACTCCGGAATCACAGGGGTGGAATGAGCAGTTCTTC. It is translated as CASSTPESQGWNEQFF.

This chain connects TRBV27 to TRBJ1-2, with 7 positions matching TRBD1. The CDR3 is 13 residues long. V gave up 3 bases and J gave up 7 bases; unmatched junction bases: 5. Germline CDR1 is MNHEY and CDR2 is SMNVEV (reference sequence). The CDR3 DNA sequence: TGTGCCAGCAGTTTTAGGCAGGGGGGTGGCTACACCTTC. Its protein is CASSFRQGGGYTF.

The genes are TRBV7-8 and TRBJ2-3; TRBD2 aligns across 14 bases. Unmatched junction bases numbered 6, after V lost 2 bases and J lost 2 bases. The germline V gene encodes CDR1 SGHVS and CDR2 FQNEAQ. The CDR3 extends over 18 amino acids. The CDR3 coding sequence is TGTGCCAGCAGCTTAATGACTAGCGGGAGGGTCCCCACAGATACGCAGTATTTT. This encodes CASSLMTSGRVPTDTQYF.

V and J are TRBV6-5 and TRBJ1-3; D is unclear. V was clipped by 2 bases and J by 2 bases, with 10 bases between them. Germline V gives CDR1 MNHEY, CDR2 SVGAGI. This CDR3 contains 15 residues. The DNA of the CDR3 is TGTGCCAGCAGTTACGGCACGGCACCTGGAAACACCATATATTTT. Translation: CASSYGTAPGNTIYF.

V is TRBV10-3 and J is TRBJ2-1, with D perhaps matching TRBD1 (5 bases). Trimming took 3 bases from V and 1 from J, leaving 19 bases between them. The CDR3 has 18 amino acids. Germline V gives CDR1 ENHRY, CDR2 SYGVKD. The CDR3 loop reads CAISENWWQGLSYNEQFF. The CDR3 DNA reads TGTGCCATCAGTGAAAATTGGTGGCAGGGATTATCCTACAATGAGCAGTTCTTC.

The chain is built from TRBV27 and TRBJ2-7; 8 bases line up with TRBD1. The CDR3 loop spans 12 amino acids. J was trimmed by 6 bases and V by 2 bases; bases with no gene match: 0. CDR1 is MNHEY, CDR2 SMNVEV, per germline (reference sequence). Here the CDR3 reads CASSLTGGEQYF. As DNA, the CDR3 is TGTGCCAGCAGTTTAACAGGGGGCGAGCAGTACTTC.

The chain recombines TRBV4-1 with TRBJ2-1; D is ambiguous. CDR3 length: 14 amino acids. The V end was cut by 0 bases, the J end by 13 bases, with 16 bases between. Germline V gene lookup returns CDR1 MGHRA and CDR2 YSYEKL. DNA of the CDR3: TGCGCCAGCAGCCAAGATTCCGGGTGGTTGGGACAGTTCTTC. Translating it yields CASSQDSGWLGQFF.

The CDR3 protein is CASKRGAAVQYF. DNA of the CDR3: TGTGCCAGCAAAAGGGGCGCCGCGGTACAGTATTTT. The V and J genes are TRBV28 and TRBJ2-3; D is perhaps TRBD1 (5 bases). The CDR3 runs 12 residues. V lost 7 bases, J lost 12 bases, and 17 bases lay in between. Germline V gene lookup returns CDR1 MDHEN and CDR2 SYDVKM.